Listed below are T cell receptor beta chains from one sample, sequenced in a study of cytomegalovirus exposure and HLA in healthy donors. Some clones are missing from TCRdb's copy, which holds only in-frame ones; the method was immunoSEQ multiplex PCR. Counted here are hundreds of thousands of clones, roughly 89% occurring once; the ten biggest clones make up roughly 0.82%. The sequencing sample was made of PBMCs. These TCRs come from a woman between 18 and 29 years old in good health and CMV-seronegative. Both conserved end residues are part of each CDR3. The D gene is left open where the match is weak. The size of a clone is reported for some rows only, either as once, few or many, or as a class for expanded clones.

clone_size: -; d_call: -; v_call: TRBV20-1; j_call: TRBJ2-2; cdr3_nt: TGCAGTGCTTCTAGCACCGGGGAGCTGTTTTTT; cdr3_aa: CSASSTGELFF
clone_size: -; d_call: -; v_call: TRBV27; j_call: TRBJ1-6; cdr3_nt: TGTGCCAGCAGTTTATCGAGAACGTCACCCCTCCACTTT; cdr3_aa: CASSLSRTSPLHF
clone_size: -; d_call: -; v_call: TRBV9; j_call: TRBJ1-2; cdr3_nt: TGTGCCAGCAGCGTAGACAAAGGGAGAGGCTACACCTTC; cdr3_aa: CASSVDKGRGYTF
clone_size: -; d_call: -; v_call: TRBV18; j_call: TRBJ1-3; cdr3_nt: TGTGCCAGCTCACCACCGGCTGTACGCTCTGGAAACACCATATATTTT; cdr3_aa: CASSPPAVRSGNTIYF
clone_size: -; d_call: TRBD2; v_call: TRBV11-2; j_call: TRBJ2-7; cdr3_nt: TGTGCCAGCAGCCGCCCGGGGACTAGCGGGAGCCTAACAACCTACGAGCAGTACTTC; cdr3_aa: CASSRPGTSGSLTTYEQYF
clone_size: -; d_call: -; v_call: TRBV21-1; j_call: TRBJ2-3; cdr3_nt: TGTGCCAGCACACCCCTGACTAGCGGGAAAGATACGCAGTATTTT; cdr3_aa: CASTPLTSGKDTQYF
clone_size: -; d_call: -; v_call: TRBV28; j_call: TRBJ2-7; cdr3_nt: TGTGCCAGCAGTCTCTCCCCGGGACATTTATACGAGCAGTACTTC; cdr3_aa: CASSLSPGHLYEQYF
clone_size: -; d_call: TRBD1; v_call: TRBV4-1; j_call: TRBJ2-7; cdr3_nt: TGCGCCAGCAGCCAAGGTCGGTCAGGACAGGGGAAGGACGAGCAGTACTTC; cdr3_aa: CASSQGRSGQGKDEQYF
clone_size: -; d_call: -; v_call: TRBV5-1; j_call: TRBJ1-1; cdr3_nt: TGCGCCAGCAGCTTGATCCGGGGATCTAAAAACACTGAAGCTTTCTTT; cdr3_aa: CASSLIRGSKNTEAFF
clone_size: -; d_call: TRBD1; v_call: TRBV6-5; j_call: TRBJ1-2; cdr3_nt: TGTGCCAGCGGGCCAGACAGGGGGCGGTTCGCTGGCTACACCTTC; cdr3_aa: CASGPDRGRFAGYTF
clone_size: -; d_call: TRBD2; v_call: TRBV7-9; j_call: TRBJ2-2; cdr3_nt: TGTGCCAGCAGCCCAAGCGGGGGGAACACCGGGGAGCTGTTTTTT; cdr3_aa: CASSPSGGNTGELFF
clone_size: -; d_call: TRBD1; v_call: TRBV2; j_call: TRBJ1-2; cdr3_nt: TGTGCCAGCAGCCCTAGGACAGGGTGGAATGGCTACACCTTC; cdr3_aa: CASSPRTGWNGYTF
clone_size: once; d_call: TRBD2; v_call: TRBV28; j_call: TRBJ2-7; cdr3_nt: TGTGCCAGCAGTTTACTAGCGGAGAACTACGAGCAGTACTTC; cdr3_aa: CASSLLAENYEQYF
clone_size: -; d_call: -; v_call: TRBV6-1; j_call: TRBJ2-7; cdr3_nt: TGTGCCAGCAGTGACTGGGTTCGGGACACTTCTTACGAGCAGTACTTC; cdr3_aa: CASSDWVRDTSYEQYF
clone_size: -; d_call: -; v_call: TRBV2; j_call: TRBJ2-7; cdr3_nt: TGTGCCAGCAAGAACCGATCCTACGTCGAGCAGTACTTC; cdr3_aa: CASKNRSYVEQYF
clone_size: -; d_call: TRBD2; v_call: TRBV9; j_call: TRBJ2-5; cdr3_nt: TGTGCCAGCAGCGTAGGTTTAGCGGGTAGGGAGACCCAGTACTTC; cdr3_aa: CASSVGLAGRETQYF
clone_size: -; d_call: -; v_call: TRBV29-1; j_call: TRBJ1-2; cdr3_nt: TGCAGCGTGGGGGGGGGCACCCCTAGCCCCGAGAACTATGGCTACACCTTC; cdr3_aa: CSVGGGTPSPENYGYTF
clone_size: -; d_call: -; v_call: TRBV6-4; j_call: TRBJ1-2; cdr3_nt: TGTGCCAGCAGATACAGGGTTATCTATGGCTACACCTTC; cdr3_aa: CASRYRVIYGYTF
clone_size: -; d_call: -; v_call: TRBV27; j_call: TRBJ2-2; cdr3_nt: TGTGCCAGCACCTTAGTGGGAGGCGGGGAGCTGTTTTTT; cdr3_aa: CASTLVGGGELFF
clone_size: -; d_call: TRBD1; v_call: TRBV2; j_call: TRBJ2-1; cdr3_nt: TGTGCCAGCAGAGAGATGGACAGGGGCTGGGGCCGCAATGAGCAGTTCTTC; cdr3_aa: CASREMDRGWGRNEQFF
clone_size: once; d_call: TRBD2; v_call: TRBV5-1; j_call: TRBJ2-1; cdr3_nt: TGCGCCAGCAGCTTCACTAGCGGGCGCTTCAATTCCTACAATGAGCAGTTCTTC; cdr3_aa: CASSFTSGRFNSYNEQFF
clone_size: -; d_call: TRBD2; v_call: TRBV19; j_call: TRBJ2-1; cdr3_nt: TGTGCCAGTAGTATAGGGCCCGTGAGCGGGAGCTACAATGAGCAGTTCTTC; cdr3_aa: CASSIGPVSGSYNEQFF
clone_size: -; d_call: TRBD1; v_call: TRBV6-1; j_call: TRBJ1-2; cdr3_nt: TGTGCCAGCAGTGTTACAGGGGGCGGTTATGGCTACACCTTC; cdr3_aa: CASSVTGGGYGYTF
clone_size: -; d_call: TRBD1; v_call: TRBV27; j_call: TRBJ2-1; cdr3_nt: TGTGCCAGCAGTTTCGGGACAGGGTTGAGTGATGAGCAGTTCTTC; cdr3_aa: CASSFGTGLSDEQFF
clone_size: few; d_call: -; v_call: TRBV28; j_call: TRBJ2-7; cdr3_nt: TGTGCCAGCCGCAGGGAGGATTACGAGCAGTACTTC; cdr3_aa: CASRREDYEQYF
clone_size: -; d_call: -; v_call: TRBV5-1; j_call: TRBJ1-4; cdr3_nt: TGCGCCAGCAGCTCGCGGGAAACAGGAGAAACTAATGAAAAACTGTTTTTT; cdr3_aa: CASSSRETGETNEKLFF
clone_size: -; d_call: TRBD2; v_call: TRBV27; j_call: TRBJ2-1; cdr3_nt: TGTGCCAGCAGTTTATCCAAGACTAGCGGGGTGCCCTACAATGAGCAGTTCTTC; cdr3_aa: CASSLSKTSGVPYNEQFF
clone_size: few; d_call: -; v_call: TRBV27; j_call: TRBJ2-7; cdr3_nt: TGTGCCAGCAGTTTCGGAGGTCCCTCCTACGAGCAGTACTTC; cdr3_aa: CASSFGGPSYEQYF
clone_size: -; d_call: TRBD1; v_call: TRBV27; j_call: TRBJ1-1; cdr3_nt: TGTGCCAGCAGTATGGGACAGTCTGGGAACACTGAAGCTTTCTTT; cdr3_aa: CASSMGQSGNTEAFF
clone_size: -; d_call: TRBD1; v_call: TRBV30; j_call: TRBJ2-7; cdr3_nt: TGTGCCTGGAATCGACAGGGATCAGACTCCTACGAGCAGTACTTC; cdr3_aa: CAWNRQGSDSYEQYF
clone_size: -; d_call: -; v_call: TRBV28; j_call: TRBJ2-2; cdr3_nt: TGTGCCAGCAGTTTACGACAGAACACCGGGGAGCTGTTTTTT; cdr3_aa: CASSLRQNTGELFF
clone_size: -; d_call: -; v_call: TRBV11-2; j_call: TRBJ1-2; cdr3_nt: TGTGCCAGCAGCTCCCCTCCTGAGCAACCTGGCTACACCTTC; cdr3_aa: CASSSPPEQPGYTF
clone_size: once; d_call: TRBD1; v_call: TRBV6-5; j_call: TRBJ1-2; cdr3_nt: TGTGCCACCGGATCCGGGACAGGGTGGGGAGGCTACACCTTC; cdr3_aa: CATGSGTGWGGYTF
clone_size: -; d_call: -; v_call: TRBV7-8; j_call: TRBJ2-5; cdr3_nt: TGTGCCAGCAGCTTAGCTGGAGGGCAGCCCCCGGGTCGGGCCCAGTACTTC; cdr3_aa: CASSLAGGQPPGRAQYF
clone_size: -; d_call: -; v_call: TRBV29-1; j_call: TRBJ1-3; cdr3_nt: TGCAGCGTTGGGACCGGGACAGGAAACACCATATATTTT; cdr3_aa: CSVGTGTGNTIYF
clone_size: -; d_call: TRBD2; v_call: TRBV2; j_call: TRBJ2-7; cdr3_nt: TGTGCCAGTTTAGCGGGGGGCTGGGAGCAGTACTTC; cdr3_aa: CASLAGGWEQYF
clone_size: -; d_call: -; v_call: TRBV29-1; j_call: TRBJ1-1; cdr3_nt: TGCAGCGTTTCGGTAGACATGAACACTGAAGCTTTCTTT; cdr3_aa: CSVSVDMNTEAFF
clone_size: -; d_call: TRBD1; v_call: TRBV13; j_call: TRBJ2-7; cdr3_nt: TGTGCCAGCAGCCCCGACAGGGGTACCCACGAGCAGTACTTC; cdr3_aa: CASSPDRGTHEQYF
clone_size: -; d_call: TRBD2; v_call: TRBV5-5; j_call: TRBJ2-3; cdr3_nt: TGTGCCAGCAGCTTCGGTCGATGGACTAGCGGGGGTTTTAACACAGATACGCAGTATTTT; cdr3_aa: CASSFGRWTSGGFNTDTQYF
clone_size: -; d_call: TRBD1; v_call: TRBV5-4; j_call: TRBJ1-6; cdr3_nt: TGTGCCAGCCGGACAGGGAACTCACCCCTCCACTTT; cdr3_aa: CASRTGNSPLHF
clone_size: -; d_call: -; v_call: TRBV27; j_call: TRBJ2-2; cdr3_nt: TGTGCCAGCAGCCTTACTGTGAACACCGGGGAGCTGTTTTTT; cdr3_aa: CASSLTVNTGELFF
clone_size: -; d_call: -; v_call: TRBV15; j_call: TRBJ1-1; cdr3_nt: TGTGCCACCAGCAACTTACCGGGACAATCTTGGAACACTGAAGCTTTCTTT; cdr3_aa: CATSNLPGQSWNTEAFF
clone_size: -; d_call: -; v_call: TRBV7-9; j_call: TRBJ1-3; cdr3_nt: TGTGCCAGCAGCTTAGCGAAAGAGGGACTGGGAAACACCATATATTTT; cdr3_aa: CASSLAKEGLGNTIYF
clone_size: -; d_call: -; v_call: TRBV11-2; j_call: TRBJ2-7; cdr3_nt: TGTGCCAGCAGCCCGGAGGGCGAGCAGTACTTC; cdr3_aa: CASSPEGEQYF
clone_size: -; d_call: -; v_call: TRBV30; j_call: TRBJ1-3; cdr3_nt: TGTGCCTGGAGTCCTAGCGGAAACACCATATATTTT; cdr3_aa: CAWSPSGNTIYF
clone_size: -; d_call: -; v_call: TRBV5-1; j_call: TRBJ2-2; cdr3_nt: TGCGCCAGCAGCTTGGCAGTATCGGAGGGGACCGGGGAGCTGTTTTTT; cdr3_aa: CASSLAVSEGTGELFF
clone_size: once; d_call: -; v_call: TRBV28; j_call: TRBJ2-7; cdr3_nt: TGTGCCAGCAGTTCAGGACACCGATCCTACGAGCAGTACTTC; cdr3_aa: CASSSGHRSYEQYF
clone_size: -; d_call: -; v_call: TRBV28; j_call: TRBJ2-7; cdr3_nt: TGTGCCAGCAGCCTTCCTGGACAGTACGAGCAGTACTTC; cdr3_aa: CASSLPGQYEQYF
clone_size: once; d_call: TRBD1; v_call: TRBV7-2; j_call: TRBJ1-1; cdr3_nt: TGTGCCAGCAGCAGGGACAGGGCAACTGAAGCTTTCTTT; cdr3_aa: CASSRDRATEAFF
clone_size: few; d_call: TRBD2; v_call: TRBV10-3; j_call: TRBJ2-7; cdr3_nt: TGTGCCATCAGTGAGTCGGGACTAGCGGGTGCCTACGAGCAGTACTTC; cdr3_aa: CAISESGLAGAYEQYF
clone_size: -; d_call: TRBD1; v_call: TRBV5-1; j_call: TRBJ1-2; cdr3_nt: TGCGCCAGCAGCTCGATTACAGGGGGCAACTATGGCTACACCTTC; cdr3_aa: CASSSITGGNYGYTF
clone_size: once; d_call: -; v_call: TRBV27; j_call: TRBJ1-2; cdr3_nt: TGTGCCAGCAGTTTATCTAGGGGGAGACTCTATGGCTACACCTTC; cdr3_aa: CASSLSRGRLYGYTF
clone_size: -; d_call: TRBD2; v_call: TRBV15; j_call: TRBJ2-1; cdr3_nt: TGTGCCACCAGCTCCCGGGACTACCGAAGGAATGAGCAGTTCTTC; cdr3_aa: CATSSRDYRRNEQFF
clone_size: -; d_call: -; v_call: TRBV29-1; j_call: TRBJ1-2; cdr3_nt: TGCAGCACAACTGGGGAGGGGAACTATGGCTACACCTTC; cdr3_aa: CSTTGEGNYGYTF
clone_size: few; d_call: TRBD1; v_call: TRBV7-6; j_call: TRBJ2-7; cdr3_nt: TGTGCCAGCAGCTTAGGGGACAGCAGCTTCAGCGAGCAGTACTTC; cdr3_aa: CASSLGDSSFSEQYF
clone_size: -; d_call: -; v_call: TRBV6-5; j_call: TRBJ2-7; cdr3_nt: TGTGCCAGCAGATATGGGGCTGCCTACGAGCAGTACTTC; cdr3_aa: CASRYGAAYEQYF
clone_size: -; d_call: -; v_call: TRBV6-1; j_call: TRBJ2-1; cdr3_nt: TGTGCCAGCAGTGAAGCGCCTGATGAATCGAACAGGGAGGGATATGAGCAGTTCTTC; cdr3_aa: CASSEAPDESNREGYEQFF
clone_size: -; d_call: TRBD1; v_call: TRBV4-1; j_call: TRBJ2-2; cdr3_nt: TGCGCCAGCAGCTCGGGACAGGGAGAGACCGGGGAGCTGTTTTTT; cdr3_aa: CASSSGQGETGELFF